These 32 T cell receptor beta chains came from one sample sequenced in a study of cytomegalovirus exposure and HLA in healthy donors. Vbeta (60) and Jbeta (13) primers were used in the PCR. Profiled with immunoSEQ multiplex PCR; TCRdb holds only in-frame clones, not every one. The sample shows some 180,000 clones, 12% of them seen only once. The sample comprised PBMCs. These receptors were taken from a man in his fifties or sixties in good health and CMV-seropositive.

This clone has more than one count but fewer than ten. The CDR3 sequence: CASSPTGPKETQYF. DNA of the CDR3: TGTGCCAGCAGCCCGACAGGGCCCAAAGAGACCCAGTACTTC. The J gene is TRBJ2-5, the V gene TRBV11-2, with 7 bases that match TRBD1. The CDR3 is 14 amino acids. With 5 bases clipped from V and 3 bases from J, the junction kept 6 bases outside the gene matches. Per germline, CDR1 SGHAT and CDR2 FQNNGV.

This clone showed up just a few times. The same CDR3 also results from other DNA sequences found in this sample. The chain joins TRBV25-1 to TRBJ2-3, with D maybe TRBD1 (6 bases). Trimming removed 4 bases at V and 4 bases at J, with 12 bases between. CDR1 is MGHDK and CDR2 is SYGVNS in the germline V gene. The CDR3 length is 14 residues. CDR3 nucleotides: TGTGCCAGCAGTGCCCCAGAGGGGGCAGATACGCAGTATTTT. Protein: CASSAPEGADTQYF.

The chain recombines TRBV27 with TRBJ2-1; D remains ambiguous. The CDR3 extends over 13 amino acids. Germline lookup yields CDR1 MNHEY and CDR2 SMNVEV (reference sequence). Trimming took off 0 bases at V and 6 bases at J, with 6 bases between the two ends. The CDR3 here is CASSLSQINEQFF. Written as DNA, the CDR3 is TGTGCCAGCAGTTTATCACAGATCAATGAGCAGTTCTTC.

CDR3 sequence: CASSSGQWNEKLFF. CDR3 sequence (DNA): TGTGCCAGCAGCTCGGGACAGTGGAATGAAAAACTGTTTTTT. The chain links TRBV28 to TRBJ1-4, with TRBD1 matching over 7 bases. CDR3 length: 14 residues. After removal of 6 bases from V and 5 bases from J, the junction contained 6 bases not matched to a gene. Germline lookup yields CDR1 MDHEN and CDR2 SYDVKM.

Only a few counts were recorded for this clone. This chain joins TRBV5-6 and TRBJ1-5; the match to TRBD1 covers 7 bases. The J segment lost 0 bases and the V segment lost 0 bases, leaving 6 bases of the junction unmatched. Germline values: CDR1 SGHDT, CDR2 YYEEEE. This CDR3 region has 17 residues. The CDR3 DNA is TGTGCCAGCAGCTTGGCTGCAGGGGGTATTAGCAATCAGCCCCAGCATTTT. This gives the protein CASSLAAGGISNQPQHF.

This clone was seen only a few times. V is TRBV4-1 and J is TRBJ2-4, with TRBD2 identical over 12 bases. The V segment lost 5 bases and the J segment 5 bases; nucleotides outside the gene matches: 10. This CDR3 spans 17 amino acids. Germline V lookup: CDR1 MGHRA, CDR2 YSYEKL. In DNA form, the CDR3 reads TGCGCCAGCAGCAGACTAGCGGGGGAGGGGATGGAAAACATTCAGTACTTC. Translation: CASSRLAGEGMENIQYF.

The chain uses TRBV7-9 and TRBJ2-5; 11 positions match TRBD2. Trimming cost V 3 bases and J 4 bases; bases outside gene matches: 10. This CDR3 has 17 residues. Germline V CDR1 and CDR2: SEHNR, FQNEAQ (reference sequence). This CDR3 is CASSFSKTSGARETQYF. Here the CDR3 DNA reads TGTGCCAGCAGCTTTAGTAAGACTAGCGGGGCCCGAGAGACCCAGTACTTC.

V usage is TRBV5-6 and J usage is TRBJ2-7, with 7 bases matching TRBD1. The junction had 3 bases not matched to a gene; V was cut back by 4 bases and J by 2 bases. The CDR3 runs 13 residues. Germline loops: CDR1 SGHDT, CDR2 YYEEEE. The CDR3 nucleotides are TGTGCCAGCAGCCCGGACAGGACCTACGAGCAGTACGTC. This translates into CASSPDRTYEQYV.

The chain has TRBV6-6 and TRBJ2-5, with TRBD1 matching 9 bases. Germline CDR1 reads MNHNY; CDR2 reads SVGAGI (reference sequence). Trimming took 2 bases from V and 4 from J; bases not matched to a gene: 5. The CDR3 totals 15 residues. In DNA form, the CDR3 reads TGTGCCAGCAGTTACCCGACAGGGGGTGGAGAGACCCAGTACTTC. Protein product: CASSYPTGGGETQYF.

The rearrangement uses TRBV29-1 and TRBJ1-2, with TRBD1 identical over 8 bases. The germline CDR1 and CDR2 sequences are SQVTM and ANQGSEA. Germline trimming cut 4 bases from V and 6 bases from J; bases unmatched to any gene: 10. The CDR3 contains 14 residues. The CDR3 reads CSVAPGTGLDGYTF. In DNA form, the CDR3 reads TGCAGCGTTGCCCCAGGGACAGGACTCGATGGCTACACCTTC.

The chain recombines TRBV5-1 with TRBJ2-5, with TRBD1 identical over 11 bases. The CDR3 runs to 15 residues. Germline trimming cut 0 bases from V and 5 bases from J; bases unmatched to any gene: 3. Germline V gives CDR1 SGHRS, CDR2 YFSETQ. Here the CDR3 reads CASSLAGQGEETQYF. In nucleotides, the CDR3 is TGCGCCAGCAGCTTGGCGGGACAGGGGGAGGAGACCCAGTACTTC.

This chain connects TRBV5-1 to TRBJ1-2; TRBD1 matches at 9 bases. From germline, CDR1 is SGHRS and CDR2 YFSETQ. The CDR3 consists of 15 residues. J lost 4 bases, V lost 0 bases, and 4 bases had no gene match. The CDR3 region is CASSLGQGVSYGYTF. The CDR3 coding sequence is TGCGCCAGCAGCTTGGGACAGGGGGTAAGCTATGGCTACACCTTC.

The gene calls are TRBV28 and TRBJ2-3; 8 bases fit TRBD2. The CDR3 extends over 12 amino acids. Looked up from germline, CDR1 is MDHEN and CDR2 is SYDVKM. The trim removed 1 base at V and 9 bases at J, leaving 0 bases unmatched. CDR3 DNA sequence: TGTGCCAGCAGTTTATCGGGGGGGACGCAGTATTTT. Translated, it gives CASSLSGGTQYF.

There are a few counts of this clone. The chain joins TRBV13 to TRBJ1-2; 7 nucleotides align to TRBD1. V gave up 6 bases and J gave up 12 bases; unmatched junction bases: 13. Germline lookup yields CDR1 PRHDT and CDR2 FYEKMQ (reference sequence). The CDR3 runs 13 residues. The CDR3 region has the DNA TGTGCCAGCAGTATAGGGACAGCCGTTTTGGACACCTTC. It is translated as CASSIGTAVLDTF.

This clone was seen more than once but under ten times. This sequence joins TRBV6-6 and TRBJ2-7, with a possible D match to TRBD2 (6 bases). The CDR3 runs to 13 residues. Germline assignment: CDR1 MNHNY and CDR2 SVGAGI (reference sequence). The V end lost 2 bases, the J end lost 2 bases, and 7 bases lay between the germline ends. CDR3 bases: TGTGCCAGCAGTTACCCGGGAGCCTACGAGCAGTACGTC. This translates into CASSYPGAYEQYV.

This clone was found a few times. J is TRBJ2-5 and V is TRBV7-2; 8 bases are shared with TRBD2. The CDR3 runs 14 residues. Germline values: CDR1 SGHTA, CDR2 FQGNSA. After removal of 4 bases from V and 5 bases from J, the junction contained 6 bases not matched to a gene. CDR3 sequence reads: CASSSAGAGETQYF. Written as DNA, the CDR3 is TGTGCCAGCAGCTCAGCGGGGGCCGGGGAGACCCAGTACTTC.

In its sample, this clone was seen a few times. The chain employs TRBV10-3 and TRBJ2-1, with 10 positions matching TRBD1. The V and J ends lost 8 bases and 5 bases, in that order; junction bases with no gene match: 6. From germline, CDR1 is ENHRY and CDR2 SYGVKD. The length of the CDR3 is 14 residues. CDR3 bases: TGTGCCATCTCAGGGACAGGGGTAGACAATGAGCAGTTCTTC. This gives the protein CAISGTGVDNEQFF.

V gene TRBV7-3 combines with J gene TRBJ2-5; 9 bases are a match to TRBD2. The CDR3 runs 16 residues. Germline CDR1 and CDR2: SGHTA and FQGTGA. J was trimmed by 8 bases and V by 1 base; bases with no gene match: 11. In DNA, the CDR3 is TGTGCCAGCAGCTTAAGTCCGGCTAGCGGGGCCCGTACCCAGTACTTC. Its translation: CASSLSPASGARTQYF.

This clone was detected only a few times. V is TRBV19 and J is TRBJ1-1, with TRBD1 identical over 7 bases. The germline V gene has CDR1 LNHDA and CDR2 SQIVND (reference sequence). The CDR3 runs to 15 residues. The J segment lost 2 bases and the V segment lost 5 bases, leaving 8 bases of the junction unmatched. The CDR3 here is CASSFPDRVNTEAFF. As DNA, the CDR3 is TGTGCCAGTAGTTTTCCCGACAGGGTTAACACTGAAGCTTTCTTT.

This clone was observed a handful of times. The gene calls are TRBV9 and TRBJ2-3, with D hard to call. This CDR3 spans 13 amino acids. V was shortened by 0 bases and J by 2 bases, with 4 bases between the two germline ends. CDR1 SGDLS and CDR2 YYNGEE come from the germline V gene. The CDR3 reads CASSVGHTDTQYF. In nucleotides, the CDR3 is TGTGCCAGCAGCGTAGGACACACAGATACGCAGTATTTT. The full variable domain, its missing parts supplied by reference TRBV9 and TRBJ2-3, is DSGVTQTPKHLITATGQRVTLRCSPRSGDLSVYWYQQSLDQGLQFLIQYYNGEERAKGNILERFSAQQFPDLHSELNLSSLELGDSALYFCASSVGHTDTQYFGPGTRLTVL.

This clone was found a few times. The chain combines TRBV10-3 with TRBJ1-5; perhaps TRBD1 as D (5 bases). CDR3 length: 13 residues. CDR1 is ENHRY, CDR2 SYGVKD, per germline. The V end was cut by 9 bases, the J end by 6 bases, with 15 bases between. In nucleotides, the CDR3 is TGTGCCATTGGGGCCTTTATTGGTCAGCCCCAGCATTTT. Translating gives CAIGAFIGQPQHF.

This clone was found many times. V is TRBV7-9 and J is TRBJ2-2, with 8 bases identical to TRBD2. CDR1 SEHNR and CDR2 FQNEAQ come from the germline V gene (reference sequence). V lost 5 bases, J lost 7 bases, and 12 bases stayed unmatched. CDR3 length: 16 residues. CDR3 amino acids: CASSLPTRGGVGELFF. In nucleotides, the CDR3 is TGTGCCAGCAGCCTTCCTACACGGGGGGGAGTCGGGGAGCTGTTTTTT.

This chain connects TRBV30 to TRBJ1-1; D perhaps matches TRBD1 (5 bases). This CDR3 is built from 15 residues. V was cut by 1 base and J by 3 bases, with 15 bases left in between. The V gene's germline CDR1 is GTSNPN and CDR2 SVGIG (reference sequence). This chain's CDR3 is CAWSERTGGHTEAFF. The CDR3 DNA sequence: TGTGCCTGGAGTGAGAGGACCGGGGGACACACTGAAGCTTTCTTT.

This sequence joins TRBV5-4 and TRBJ2-4; TRBD2 matches 9 bases. Germline V lookup: CDR1 SGHNT, CDR2 YYREEE (reference sequence). V was clipped by 6 bases and J by 6 bases; unmatched bases: 7. The CDR3 is 14 amino acids. CDR3 coding DNA: TGTGCCAGCAACTCGCGGGGGGGCGGAAACATTCAGTACTTC. It codes for CASNSRGGGNIQYF.

This clone was seen only a few times. The J gene is TRBJ1-2, the V gene TRBV4-1, with D perhaps matching TRBD1 (5 bases). This CDR3 is 16 amino acids long. With 5 bases removed from V and 0 bases from J, the gap between germline ends came to 16 bases. CDR1 MGHRA and CDR2 YSYEKL come from the germline V gene. As DNA, the CDR3 is TGCGCCAGCAGCACTGACGACAGTTTATCTAACTATGGCTACACCTTC. Its protein is CASSTDDSLSNYGYTF.

The chain is built from TRBV2 and TRBJ1-5; D remains ambiguous. V shed 0 bases and J shed 9 bases, with 12 bases lying between them. The V gene's germline CDR1 is SNHLY and CDR2 FYNNEI. The CDR3 length is 14 residues. The CDR3 DNA reads TGTGCCAGCAGTGAAGCGGAGACCCGACGGCCCCAGCATTTT. Its translation is CASSEAETRRPQHF.

The rearrangement uses TRBV6-1 and TRBJ1-1; 7 positions agree with TRBD1. V dropped 6 bases and J dropped 2; count of bases not matched to a gene: 9. CDR3 length equals 15 residues. Looked up from germline, CDR1 is MNHNS and CDR2 is SASEGT. CDR3 nucleotides: TGTGCCAGCAGCCCCCCGGGACAGCCAAACACTGAAGCTTTCTTT. Amino acids: CASSPPGQPNTEAFF.

This chain joins TRBV27 and TRBJ2-5; tentative D call: TRBD1 (6 bases). Looked up from germline, CDR1 is MNHEY and CDR2 is SMNVEV (reference sequence). This CDR3 is built from 16 residues. V lost 3 bases to trimming and J lost 4 bases, with 18 bases between them. The CDR3 nucleotides read TGTGCCAGCAGTTTTTTTCCCCTCAGGGGAGCAGAGACCCAGTACTTC. It encodes CASSFFPLRGAETQYF.

The chain is built from TRBV7-2 and TRBJ2-5; possible D gene TRBD2, 5 bases. The ends were cut back, 0 bases at V and 4 bases at J, with 12 bases in the middle. This CDR3 contains 15 residues. Germline V gives CDR1 SGHTA, CDR2 FQGNSA. CDR3 in DNA: TGTGCCAGCAGCTTAGCGGGCGCCAGCGGAGAGACCCAGTACTTC. It translates to CASSLAGASGETQYF.

This rearrangement joins TRBV18 to TRBJ2-7, with 9 bases identical to TRBD1. With 6 bases clipped from V and 2 bases from J, the junction kept 8 bases outside the gene matches. Germline V lookup: CDR1 KGHSH, CDR2 LQKENI. The CDR3 consists of 15 residues. The CDR3 protein is CASSLRTGDAYEQYF. The CDR3 DNA reads as TGTGCCAGCTCGTTAAGGACAGGGGACGCCTACGAGCAGTACTTC. The whole variable domain, filled in from reference TRBV18 and TRBJ2-7, reads NAGVMQNPRHLVRRRGQEARLRCSPMKGHSHVYWYRQLPEEGLKFMVYLQKENIIDESGMPKERFSAEFPKEGPSILRIQQVVRGDSAAYFCASSLRTGDAYEQYFGPGTRLTVT.

The chain employs TRBV7-6 and TRBJ2-6; possible D gene TRBD2, 6 bases. Trimming stripped 5 bases from V and 0 bases from J, with 20 bases between. This CDR3 region has 19 residues. Germline-derived CDR1 and CDR2 are SGHVS and FNYEAQ. The CDR3 here is CASSQTWGVDNSGANVLTF. CDR3 in DNA: TGTGCCAGCAGCCAGACCTGGGGGGTCGACAACTCTGGGGCCAACGTCCTGACTTTC.

The gene calls are TRBV28 and TRBJ2-1; 8 bases match TRBD1. The ends lost 8 bases at V and 4 bases at J; junction bases unmatched: 7. CDR1 is MDHEN, CDR2 SYDVKM, per germline. CDR3 length equals 14 residues. The CDR3 nucleotides are TGTGCCAGCTGCCGGACAGGGTTATACAATGAGCAGTTCTTC. It translates to CASCRTGLYNEQFF.